This T cell receptor beta chain was documented in a study of a mutant IDH1 vaccine in newly diagnosed glioma. Study-wide background: Most patients had radiochemotherapy with temozolomide before enrollment; others had one alone.

Documented time point: baseline, week 1 (first vaccination visit). Stated treatment: pre-vaccination baseline after standard-of-care therapy. This CDR3 region has 13 residues. From germline, CDR1 is MNHEY and CDR2 SVGAGI. Deletions cut 6 bases from V and 4 bases from J, with 10 bases between. Produced via immunoSEQ multiplex PCR; TCRdb's table is partial and in-frame only. Of around 53,000 clones listed, 86% are singletons. The V and J genes are TRBV6-5 and TRBJ1-5; unclear D gene. This clonotype originated in a man in his forties or fifties with glioma. The sample in question was PBMCs, obtained from a glioma patient treated with radiotherapy, temozolomide or both. CDR3 in DNA: TGTGCCAGCAGGGGCGGAAATAATCAGCCCCAGCATTTT. Protein sequence: CASRGGNNQPQHF.